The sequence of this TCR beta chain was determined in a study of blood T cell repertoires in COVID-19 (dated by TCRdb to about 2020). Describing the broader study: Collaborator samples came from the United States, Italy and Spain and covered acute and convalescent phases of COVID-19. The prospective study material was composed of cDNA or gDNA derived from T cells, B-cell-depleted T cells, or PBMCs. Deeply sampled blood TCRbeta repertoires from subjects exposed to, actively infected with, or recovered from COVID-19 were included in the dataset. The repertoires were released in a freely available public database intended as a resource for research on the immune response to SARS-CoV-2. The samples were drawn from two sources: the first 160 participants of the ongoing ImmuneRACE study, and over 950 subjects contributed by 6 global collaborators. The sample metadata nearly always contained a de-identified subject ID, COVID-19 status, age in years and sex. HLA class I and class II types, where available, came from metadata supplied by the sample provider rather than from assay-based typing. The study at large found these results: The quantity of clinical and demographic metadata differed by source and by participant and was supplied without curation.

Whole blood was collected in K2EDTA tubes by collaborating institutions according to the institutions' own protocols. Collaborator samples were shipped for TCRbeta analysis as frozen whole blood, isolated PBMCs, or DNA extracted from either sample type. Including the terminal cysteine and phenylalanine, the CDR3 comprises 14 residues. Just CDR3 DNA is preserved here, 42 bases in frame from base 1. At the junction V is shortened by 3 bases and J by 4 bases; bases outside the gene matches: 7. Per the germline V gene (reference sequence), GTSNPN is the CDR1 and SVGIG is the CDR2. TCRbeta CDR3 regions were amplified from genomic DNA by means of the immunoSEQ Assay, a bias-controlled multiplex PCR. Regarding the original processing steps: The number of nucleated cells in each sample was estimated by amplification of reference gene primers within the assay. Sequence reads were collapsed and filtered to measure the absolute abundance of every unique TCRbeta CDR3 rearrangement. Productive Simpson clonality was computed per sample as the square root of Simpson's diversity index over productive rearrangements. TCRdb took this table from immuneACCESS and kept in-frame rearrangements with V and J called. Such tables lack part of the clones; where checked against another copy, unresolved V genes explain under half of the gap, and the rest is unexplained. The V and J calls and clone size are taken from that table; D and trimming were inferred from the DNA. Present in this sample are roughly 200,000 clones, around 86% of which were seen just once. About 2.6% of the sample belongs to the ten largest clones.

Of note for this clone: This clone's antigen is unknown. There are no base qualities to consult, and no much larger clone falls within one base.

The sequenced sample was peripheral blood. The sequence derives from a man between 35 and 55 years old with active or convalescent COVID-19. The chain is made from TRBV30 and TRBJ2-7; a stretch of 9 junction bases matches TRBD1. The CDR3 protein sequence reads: CAWRGGTGPYEQYF. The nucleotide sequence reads TGTGCCTGGAGGGGTGGGACAGGGCCGTACGAGCAGTACTTC.